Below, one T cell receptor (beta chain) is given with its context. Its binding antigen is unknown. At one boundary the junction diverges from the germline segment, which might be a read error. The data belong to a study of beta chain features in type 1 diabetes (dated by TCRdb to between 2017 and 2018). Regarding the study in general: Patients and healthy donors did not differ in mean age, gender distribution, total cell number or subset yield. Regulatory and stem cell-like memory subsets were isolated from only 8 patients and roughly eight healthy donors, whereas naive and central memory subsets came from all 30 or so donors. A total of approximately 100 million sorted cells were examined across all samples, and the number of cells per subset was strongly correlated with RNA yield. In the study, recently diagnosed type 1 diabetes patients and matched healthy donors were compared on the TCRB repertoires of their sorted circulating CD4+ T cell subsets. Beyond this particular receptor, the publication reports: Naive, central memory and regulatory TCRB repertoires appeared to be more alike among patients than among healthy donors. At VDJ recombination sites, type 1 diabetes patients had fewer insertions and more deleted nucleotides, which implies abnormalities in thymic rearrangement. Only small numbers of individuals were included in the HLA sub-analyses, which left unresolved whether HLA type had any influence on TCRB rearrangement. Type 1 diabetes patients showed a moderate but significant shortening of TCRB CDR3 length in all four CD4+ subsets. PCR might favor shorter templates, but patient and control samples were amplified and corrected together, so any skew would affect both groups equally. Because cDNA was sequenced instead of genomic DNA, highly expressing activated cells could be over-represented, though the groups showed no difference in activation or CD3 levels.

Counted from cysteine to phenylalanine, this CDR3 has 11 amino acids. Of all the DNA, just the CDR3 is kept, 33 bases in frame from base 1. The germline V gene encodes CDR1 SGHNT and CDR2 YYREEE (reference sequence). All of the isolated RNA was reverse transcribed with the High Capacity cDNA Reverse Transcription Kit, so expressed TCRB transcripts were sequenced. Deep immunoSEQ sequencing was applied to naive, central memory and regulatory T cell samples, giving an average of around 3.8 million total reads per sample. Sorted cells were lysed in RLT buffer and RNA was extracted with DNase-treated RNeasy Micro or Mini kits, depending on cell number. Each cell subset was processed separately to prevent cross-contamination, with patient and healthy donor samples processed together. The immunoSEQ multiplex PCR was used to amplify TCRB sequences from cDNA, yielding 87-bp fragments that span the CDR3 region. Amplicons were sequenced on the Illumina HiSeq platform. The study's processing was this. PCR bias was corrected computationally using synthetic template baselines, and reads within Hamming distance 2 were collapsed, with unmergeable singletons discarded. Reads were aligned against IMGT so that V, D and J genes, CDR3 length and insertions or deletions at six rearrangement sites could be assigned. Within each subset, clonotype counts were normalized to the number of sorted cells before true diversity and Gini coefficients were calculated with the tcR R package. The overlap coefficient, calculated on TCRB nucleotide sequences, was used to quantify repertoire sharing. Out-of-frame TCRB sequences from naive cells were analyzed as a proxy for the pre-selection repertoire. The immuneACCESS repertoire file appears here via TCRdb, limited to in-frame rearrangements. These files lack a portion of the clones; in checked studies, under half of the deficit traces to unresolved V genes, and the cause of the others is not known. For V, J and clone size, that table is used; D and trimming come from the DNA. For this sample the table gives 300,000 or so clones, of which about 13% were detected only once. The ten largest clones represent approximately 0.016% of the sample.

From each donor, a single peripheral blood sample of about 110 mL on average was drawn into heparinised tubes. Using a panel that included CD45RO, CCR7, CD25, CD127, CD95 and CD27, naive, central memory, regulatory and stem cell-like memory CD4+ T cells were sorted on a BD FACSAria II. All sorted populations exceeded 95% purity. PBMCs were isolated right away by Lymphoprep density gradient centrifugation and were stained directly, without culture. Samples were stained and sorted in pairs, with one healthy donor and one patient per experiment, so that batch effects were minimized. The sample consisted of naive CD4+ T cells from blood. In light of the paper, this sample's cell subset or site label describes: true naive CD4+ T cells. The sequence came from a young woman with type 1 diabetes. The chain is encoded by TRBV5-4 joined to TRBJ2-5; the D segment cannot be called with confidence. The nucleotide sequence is TGTGCCTGCAGGCTAGGAGAGACCCAGTACTTC. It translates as CACRLGETQYF. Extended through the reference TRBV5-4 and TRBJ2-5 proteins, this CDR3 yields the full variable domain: ETGVTQSPTHLIKTRGQQVTLRCSSQSGHNTVSWYQQALGQGPQFIFQYYREEENGRGNFPPRFSGLQFPNYSSELNVNALELDDSALYLCACRLGETQYFGPGTRLLVL.